A single sample is the source of the 18 T cell receptor beta chains below, sequenced in a study of T cells in women clearing cervical HPV infection. Assay used: immunoSEQ multiplex PCR; TCRdb lists only in-frame clones, some missing. The table for this sample gives about 30,000 clones. Sequenced: blood buffy coat. These receptors all stem from a woman between 18 and 70 years old with a cervical HPV16 infection that either progressed to CIN3+ or cleared (not recorded which).

Turning to this clone: The observed sequence ends 3 residues before the CDR3 terminus, with the missing tail filled in from the germline J gene. The V and J genes are TRBV20-1 and TRBJ2-3; 9 bases are a match to TRBD2. Per germline, CDR1 DFQATT and CDR2 SNEGSKA (reference sequence). The CDR3 is 15 residues long. After removal of 5 bases from V and 5 bases from J, the junction contained 11 bases not matched to a gene. The part of the CDR3 DNA that was read is TGCAGTGCTGAAGGTGTGGCGGGAGGGTTAGATACG. Protein sequence: CSAEGVAGGLDT. The CDR3 reads in full as CSAEGVAGGLDTQYF.

To note about this clone: The read stops 3 residues short of the end of the CDR3; the missing end is completed from the germline J gene. J is TRBJ2-1 and V is TRBV18, with D hard to call. V shed 4 bases and J shed 7 bases, with 8 bases lying between them. CDR1 and CDR2 from the germline V gene are KGHSH and LQKENI. This CDR3 comprises 12 residues. CDR3 bases read: TGTGCCAGCTCACGGCCCTTTAATGAG. The encoded protein is CASSRPFNE. The entire CDR3 sequence reads CASSRPFNEQFF.

A remark on this clone: The read stops 3 residues short of the end of the CDR3; the missing end is completed from the germline J gene. This chain joins TRBV20-1 and TRBJ1-2, with a possible D match to TRBD1 (6 bases). This CDR3 contains 14 residues. Trimming shortened V by 6 bases and J by 6 bases, and 20 bases separated the two germline ends. CDR1 is DFQATT and CDR2 is SNEGSKA in the germline V gene (reference sequence). CDR3 DNA (partial): TGCAGTGCAGCTAACTACAGGGTGTTGGATGGC. It yields the protein CSAANYRVLDG. The full CDR3 sequence reads CSAANYRVLDGYTF.

Concerning this clone: The CDR3 end is not reached by the read, which stops 3 residues before it; the germline J gene fills it in. Distinct nucleotide sequences in the sample also encode this CDR3. The chain links TRBV20-1 to TRBJ1-2; 9 positions match TRBD1. This CDR3 is 15 amino acids long. Germline CDR1 is DFQATT and CDR2 is SNEGSKA (reference sequence). The CDR3 region is CSARTPGQGYSSYTF. The CDR3 DNA, read in part, is TGCAGTGCTAGAACCCCGGGACAGGGTTATAGTAGC.

Comments on this clone: The observed sequence ends 3 residues before the CDR3 terminus, with the missing tail filled in from the germline J gene. The chain joins TRBV13 to TRBJ2-3, with 11 bases aligning to TRBD2. CDR3 length: 17 residues. J gave up 2 bases and V 4 bases, and 8 bases lay outside the gene matches. Germline values: CDR1 PRHDT, CDR2 FYEKMQ (reference sequence). The CDR3 sequence: CASSSTGLADYTDTQYF. Incomplete CDR3 DNA: TGTGCCAGCAGCTCTACGGGACTAGCGGACTACACAGATACG.

Comment on this clone: The read ends 3 residues early relative to the CDR3; the germline J gene fills the gap. The chain carries TRBV20-1 and TRBJ2-3; 9 nucleotides match TRBD1. V shed 5 bases and J 3 bases; nucleotides not matched to a gene: 6. Germline CDR1 is DFQATT and CDR2 is SNEGSKA (reference sequence). This CDR3 region has 14 residues. The CDR3 sequence is CSALLDRGTDTQYF. Partial CDR3 DNA: TGCAGTGCTCTATTGGACAGGGGAACAGATACG.

Concerning this clone itself: Sequencing ends 3 residues short of the CDR3 end; the germline J gene provides the rest. V usage is TRBV7-2 and J usage is TRBJ2-2; 8 nucleotides match TRBD1. From germline, CDR1 is SGHTA and CDR2 FQGNSA. This CDR3 comprises 15 residues. The CDR3 bases that were read are TGTGCCAGCAGCTTCGGACAGGGACAGAATGAAAAG. As protein: CASSFGQGQNEK. The whole CDR3 protein reads CASSFGQGQNEKLFF.

Turning to this clone: The read finishes 3 residues shy of the CDR3 end, and the germline J gene is used to complete it. The chain carries TRBV29-1 and TRBJ1-1, with TRBD1 matching 7 bases. The CDR3 consists of 17 residues. CDR1 and CDR2 (germline): SQVTM, ANQGSEA. Unmatched junction bases numbered 20, after V lost 4 bases and J lost 6 bases. The sequenced part of the CDR3 DNA is TGCAGCGTTGGTATAAAAAGACAGGGTAGGGGAGTCGCTGAA. Amino acids: CSVGIKRQGRGVAE. The whole CDR3 protein is CSVGIKRQGRGVAEAFF.

Concerning this clone: With the read ending 3 residues before the CDR3 end, the germline J gene is used to fill in that end. The chain joins TRBV7-2 to TRBJ2-4; TRBD1 matches 9 bases. The CDR3 spans 14 residues. The germline V gene encodes CDR1 SGHTA and CDR2 FQGNSA. The CDR3 bases that were read are TGTGCCAGCAGCGCACAGGGGGCGCGGGGAGGT. Residues: CASSAQGARGG. In full, the CDR3 reads CASSAQGARGGQYF.

CDR3 DNA, as far as it was read: TGTGCCAGCTCACCCTACCCCAGGGGTAGGGGCAATGAG. This encodes CASSPYPRGRGNE. The entire CDR3 sequence reads CASSPYPRGRGNEQFF. The chain joins TRBV18 to TRBJ2-1; tentatively, D is TRBD1 (6 bases). Coverage ceases 3 residues before the CDR3 finishes, and the germline J gene fills in the end. Germline CDR1 is KGHSH and CDR2 is LQKENI. This CDR3 contains 16 residues. V was clipped by 3 bases and J by 6 bases, with 18 bases between them.

Worth noting for this clone: The read gets to within 3 residues of the CDR3 end, and the germline J gene fills in the rest. The V and J genes are TRBV7-2 and TRBJ2-7; 7 nucleotides match TRBD2. V trimming: 1 base; J trimming: 1 base; junction bases outside the gene matches: 4. From germline, CDR1 is SGHTA and CDR2 FQGNSA. CDR3 size: 15 residues. CDR3 sequence reads: CASSLVAGESYEQYF. CDR3 DNA (partial): TGTGCCAGCAGCTTAGTGGCGGGGGAGTCCTACGAG. Full variable domain (remainder filled in from reference TRBV7-2 and TRBJ2-7): GAGVSQSPSNKVTEKGKDVELRCDPISGHTALYWYRQSLGQGLEFLIYFQGNSAPDKSGLPSDRFSAERTGGSVSTLTIQRTQQEDSAVYLCASSLVAGESYEQYFGPGTRLTVT.

As to this clone: The sequence runs out 3 residues before the end of the CDR3; the remainder is reconstructed from the germline J gene. The chain combines TRBV2 with TRBJ2-7; 8 bases line up with TRBD1. The germline V gene has CDR1 SNHLY and CDR2 FYNNEI. This CDR3 contains 15 residues. V trimming: 4 bases; J trimming: 2 bases; junction bases outside the gene matches: 7. The CDR3 here is CASSAARGLTYEQYF. The sequenced part of the CDR3 DNA is TGTGCCAGCAGTGCCGCCAGGGGGCTCACCTACGAG.

To note about this clone: The read halts 3 residues ahead of the CDR3 end, with the missing end drawn from the germline J gene. The chain recombines TRBV5-1 with TRBJ1-1; D gene ambiguous. The CDR3 runs 16 residues. CDR1 and CDR2 (germline): SGHRS, YFSETQ. The germline V and J ends were trimmed by 3 bases and 0 bases, with 15 bases remaining between them. CDR3: CASSSDARTVNTEAFF. The part of the CDR3 DNA that was read is TGCGCCAGCAGCTCTGACGCCCGAACAGTGAACACTGAA.

The sequenced CDR3 bases are TGTGCCAGCAGAGCATCCACAGGGAAGAGGGAA. Its protein product is CASRASTGKRE. The entire CDR3 reads CASRASTGKREAFF. This rearrangement joins TRBV2 to TRBJ1-1; possibly TRBD1 for D (6 bases). Read coverage stops 3 residues before the CDR3 terminus; the germline J gene supplies the remainder. The CDR3 runs to 14 residues. Germline-derived CDR1 and CDR2 are SNHLY and FYNNEI.

On this clone: The DNA ends 3 residues before the CDR3 does, and the rest of the CDR3 is filled in from the germline J gene. V is TRBV7-2 and J is TRBJ1-2; weak D call: TRBD1 (5 bases). This CDR3 has 14 amino acids. Germline V gives CDR1 SGHTA, CDR2 FQGNSA. The CDR3 here is CASSPATQGRGYTF. CDR3 DNA (partial): TGTGCCAGCAGCCCAGCAACGCAGGGAAGGGGC.

On this clone itself: The sequence runs out 3 residues before the end of the CDR3; the remainder is reconstructed from the germline J gene. The chain joins TRBV11-3 to TRBJ1-6; perhaps TRBD1 as D (5 bases). The CDR3 contains 14 residues. With 0 bases removed from V and 10 bases from J, the gap between germline ends came to 10 bases. Germline CDR1 reads SGHNT; CDR2 reads YENEEA. Partial CDR3 DNA: TGTGCCAGCAGCTTAGATTCGGGGGGATCACCC. As protein: CASSLDSGGSP. The entire CDR3 protein reads CASSLDSGGSPLHF.

Comment on this clone: Read coverage stops 3 residues before the CDR3 terminus; the germline J gene supplies the remainder. The V gene is TRBV30, the J gene TRBJ1-1; no clear D gene. CDR1 GTSNPN and CDR2 SVGIG come from the germline V gene (reference sequence). The CDR3 is 13 residues long. The V end was cut by 1 base, the J end by 2 bases, with 8 bases between. CDR3 protein: CAWSEGVNTEAFF. The CDR3 DNA, read in part, is TGTGCCTGGAGTGAGGGTGTTAACACTGAA.

Partial CDR3 DNA: TGTGCCAGCAGTGAAGAAGGCAGACTAGCGGGATACGAG. Its protein product is CASSEEGRLAGYE. The complete CDR3 protein is CASSEEGRLAGYEQYF. This chain joins TRBV6-1 and TRBJ2-7; 11 bases are a match to TRBD2. Read sequence stops 3 residues before the CDR3 end, and the germline J gene provides the missing end. V gave up 1 base and J gave up 4 bases; unmatched junction bases: 6. Germline values: CDR1 MNHNS, CDR2 SASEGT. The CDR3 runs 16 residues.